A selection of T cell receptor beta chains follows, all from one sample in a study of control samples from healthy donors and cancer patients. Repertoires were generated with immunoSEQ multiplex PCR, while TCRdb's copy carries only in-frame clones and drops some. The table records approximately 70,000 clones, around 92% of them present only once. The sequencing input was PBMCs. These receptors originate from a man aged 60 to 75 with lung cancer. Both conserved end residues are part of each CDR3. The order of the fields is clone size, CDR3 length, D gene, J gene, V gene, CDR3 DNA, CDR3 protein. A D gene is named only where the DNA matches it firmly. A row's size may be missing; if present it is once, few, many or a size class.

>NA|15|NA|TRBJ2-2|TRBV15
TGTGCCACCAGCAGAGCCACATCGAACACCGGGGAGCTGTTTTTT
CATSRATSNTGELFF
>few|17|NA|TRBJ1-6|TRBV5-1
TGCGCCAGCAGACAACGATCGGGGGGTAGCCCCAATTCACCCCTCCACTTT
CASRQRSGGSPNSPLHF
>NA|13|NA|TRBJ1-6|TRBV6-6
TGTGCCAGCAGATACGACACGACGGCACCCCTCCACTTT
CASRYDTTAPLHF
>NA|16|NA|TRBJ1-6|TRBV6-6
TGTGCCAGCAGTTATCCGTTGGGACTGGATAATTCACCCCTCCACTTT
CASSYPLGLDNSPLHF
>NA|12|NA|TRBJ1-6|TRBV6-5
TGTGCCAGCAGTACTCAGGAATTCCCCCTCCACTTT
CASSTQEFPLHF
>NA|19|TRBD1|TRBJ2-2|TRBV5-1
TGCGCCAGCAGCTTGCCAGGACAGGGGGGGATAGCGAACACCGGGGAGCTGTTTTTT
CASSLPGQGGIANTGELFF
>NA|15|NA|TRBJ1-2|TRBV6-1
TGTGCCAGCAGTGAAACTAGGGGAGCTAACTATGGCTACACCTTC
CASSETRGANYGYTF
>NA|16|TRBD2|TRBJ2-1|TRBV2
TGTGCCAGCACCTCACCCCGCGGGGGGAACTACAATGAGCAGTTCTTC
CASTSPRGGNYNEQFF
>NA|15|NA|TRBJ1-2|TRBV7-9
TGTGCCAGCAGCTTAGCCGCCGACACCTCCTATGGCTACACCTTC
CASSLAADTSYGYTF
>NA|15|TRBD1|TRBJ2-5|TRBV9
TGTGCCAGCAGCTCCCGGGACAGCATACAAGAGACCCAGTACTTC
CASSSRDSIQETQYF
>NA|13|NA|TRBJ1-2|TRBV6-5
TGTGCCAGCAGTTACTCGGGGCTCGAGGGCTACACCTTC
CASSYSGLEGYTF
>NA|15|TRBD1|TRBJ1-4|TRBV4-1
TGCGCCAGCAGCCAAGATATACAGGGGGATGAAAAACTGTTTTTT
CASSQDIQGDEKLFF
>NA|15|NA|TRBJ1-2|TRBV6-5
TGTGCCAGCAGTTACAGGGGGAAGATACACTATGGCTACACCTTC
CASSYRGKIHYGYTF
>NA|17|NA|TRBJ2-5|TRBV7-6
TGTGCCAGCAGCCTTACGGCCAGGGAGATAGGAGGCGAGACCCAGTACTTC
CASSLTAREIGGETQYF
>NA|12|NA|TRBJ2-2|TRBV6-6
TGTGCCAGCAGTTACTCCGAGCAGGAGCTGTTTTTT
CASSYSEQELFF
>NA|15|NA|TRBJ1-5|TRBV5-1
TGCGCCAGCAGCTTGGGTCAGAATAGCAATCAGCCCCAGCATTTT
CASSLGQNSNQPQHF
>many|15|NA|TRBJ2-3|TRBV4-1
TGCGCCAGCAGCCAAGTACCGGAGTCCACAGATACGCAGTATTTT
CASSQVPESTDTQYF
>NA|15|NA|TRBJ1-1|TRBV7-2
TGTGCCAGCAGCTTAGATTGGACCCCTCAAGGATATACGGTTTGG
CASSLDWTPQGYTVW
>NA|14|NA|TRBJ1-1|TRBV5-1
TGCGCCAGCAGCTTGGCCGGTGCGAACACTGAAGCTTTCTTT
CASSLAGANTEAFF
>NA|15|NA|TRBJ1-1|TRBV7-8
TGTGCCAGCAGCTTACTCAGGGGTATGATTGCTGAAGCTTTCTTT
CASSLLRGMIAEAFF
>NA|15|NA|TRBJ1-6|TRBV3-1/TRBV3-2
TGTGCCAGCAGCCAAGATGGGCTTTCGAATTCACCCCTCCACTTT
CASSQDGLSNSPLHF
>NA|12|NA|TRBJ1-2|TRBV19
TGTGCCAGTAGTGAGAGGGTCTCTGGCTACACCTTC
CASSERVSGYTF
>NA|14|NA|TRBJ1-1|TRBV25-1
TGTGCCAGCAGTTACCACGGACGGGACACTGAAGCTTTCTTT
CASSYHGRDTEAFF
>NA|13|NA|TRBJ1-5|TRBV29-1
TGCAGTATTTTAAAGGGGATCGGTCAGCCCCAGCATTTT
CSILKGIGQPQHF
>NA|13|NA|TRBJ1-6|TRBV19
TGTGCCAGTAGCGAAGGAGGGGCCTCACCCCTCCACTTT
CASSEGGASPLHF
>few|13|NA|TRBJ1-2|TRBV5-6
TGTGCCAGCAGCCGGGACACCTTCTATGGCTACACCTTC
CASSRDTFYGYTF
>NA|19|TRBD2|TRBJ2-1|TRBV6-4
TGTGCCAGCAGTGAAACGGGACTAGCGGGGGGTTACGTATACAATGAGCAGTTCTTC
CASSETGLAGGYVYNEQFF
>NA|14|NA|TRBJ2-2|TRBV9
TGTGCCAGCAGCTTAGGCCGGAACACCGGGGAGCTGTTTTTT
CASSLGRNTGELFF
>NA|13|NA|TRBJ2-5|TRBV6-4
TGTGCCAGCAGTGTACAGCCACAAGAGACCCAGTACTTC
CASSVQPQETQYF
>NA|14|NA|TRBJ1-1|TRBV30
TGTGCCTGGAGTGTGTTATCAGCGAACACTGAAGCTTTCTTT
CAWSVLSANTEAFF
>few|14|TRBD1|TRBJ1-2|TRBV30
TGTGCCTGGAGAGTGGACAGGGGGAGTTCTGGCTACACCTTC
CAWRVDRGSSGYTF
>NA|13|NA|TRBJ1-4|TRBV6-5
TGTGCCAGCAGTACCAGGGTTCGGGAAAAACTGTTTTTT
CASSTRVREKLFF
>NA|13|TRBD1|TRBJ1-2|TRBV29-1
TGCAGCGTTGAGCGGGACAGCAACTATGGCTACACCTTC
CSVERDSNYGYTF
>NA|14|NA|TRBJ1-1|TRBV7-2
TGTGCCAGCAGCTTAGGTCAGGCAAACACTGAAGCTTTCTTT
CASSLGQANTEAFF
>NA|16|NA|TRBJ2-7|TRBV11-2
TGTGCCAGCAGCTTAGAAGGTTTAGTAGGGGGAAGCGAGCAGTACTTC
CASSLEGLVGGSEQYF
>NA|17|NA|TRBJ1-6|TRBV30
TGTGCCTGGAGACCCCCCTTCTTTAGCGCGGATAATTCACCCCTCCACTTT
CAWRPPFFSADNSPLHF
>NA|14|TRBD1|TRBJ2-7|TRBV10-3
TGTGCCATCAGAGCCGGGACAGAAGCCTACGAGCAGTACTTC
CAIRAGTEAYEQYF
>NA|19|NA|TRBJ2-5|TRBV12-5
TGTGCTAGTGGTTTGGTACGTGACGGGGCGTCCCGACTCCAAGAGACCCAGTACTTC
CASGLVRDGASRLQETQYF
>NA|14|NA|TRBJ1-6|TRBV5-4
TGTGCCAGCAGCTTCGATGGGGGAAATTCACCCCTCCACTTT
CASSFDGGNSPLHF
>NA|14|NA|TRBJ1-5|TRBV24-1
TGTGCCACCAGTAACGGGATGAGCAATCAGCCCCAGCATTTT
CATSNGMSNQPQHF
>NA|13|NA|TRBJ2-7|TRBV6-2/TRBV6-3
TGTGCCAGCAGTTACTCAGGTTCCTACGAGCAGTACTTC
CASSYSGSYEQYF
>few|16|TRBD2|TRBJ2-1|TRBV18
TGTGCCAGCTCACCAATGGCGGGGGGTACCTACAATGAGCAGTTCTTC
CASSPMAGGTYNEQFF
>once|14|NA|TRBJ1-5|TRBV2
TGTGCCAGCAGTGAAGCGAGTGATAATCAGCCCCAGCATTTT
CASSEASDNQPQHF
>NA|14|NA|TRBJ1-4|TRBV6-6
TGTGCCAGCAGGGCGTCTACAACTAATGAAAAACTGTTTTTT
CASRASTTNEKLFF
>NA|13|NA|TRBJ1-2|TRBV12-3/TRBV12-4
TGTGCCAGCAGTTTGTTGTCAGGCAATGGCTACACCTTC
CASSLLSGNGYTF
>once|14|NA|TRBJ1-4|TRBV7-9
TGTGCCAGCACCCTAGGGTCACATAACGAAAAACTGTTTTTT
CASTLGSHNEKLFF
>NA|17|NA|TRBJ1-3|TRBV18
TGTGCCAGCTCACCCAACCCCCCAGGGCCCTCTGGAAACACCATATATTTT
CASSPNPPGPSGNTIYF
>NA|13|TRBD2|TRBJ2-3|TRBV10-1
TGCGCCAGCTCGGGACTAGGCACAGATACGCAGTATTTT
CASSGLGTDTQYF
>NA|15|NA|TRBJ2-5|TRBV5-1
TGCGCCAGCAGCTCCCATCCCGGGGCGAAAGAGACCCAGTACTTC
CASSSHPGAKETQYF
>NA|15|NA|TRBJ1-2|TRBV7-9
TGTGCCAGCAGCTTAAGAGACACGGCTAACTATGGCTACACCTTC
CASSLRDTANYGYTF
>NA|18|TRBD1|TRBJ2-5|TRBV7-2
TGTGCCAGCAGCTTTCCGGACAGGGGCCGAGCCGCACAAGAGACCCAGTACTTC
CASSFPDRGRAAQETQYF
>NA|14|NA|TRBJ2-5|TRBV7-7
TGTGCCAGCAGCACCATAGGGGACCAAGAGACCCAGTACTTC
CASSTIGDQETQYF
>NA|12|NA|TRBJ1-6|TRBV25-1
TGTGCCAGCACCCCGGGGAATTCACCCCTCTACTTT
CASTPGNSPLYF
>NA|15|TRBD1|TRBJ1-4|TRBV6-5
TGTGCCAGCAGCCTCTACAGGGGCAGTAATGAAAAACTGTTTTTT
CASSLYRGSNEKLFF
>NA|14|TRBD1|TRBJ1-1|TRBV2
TGTGCCAGCAGTGGGAGGAACAGGGGTACTGAAGCTTTCTTT
CASSGRNRGTEAFF